Given below is one T cell receptor (beta chain) in context. What this receptor recognizes is not known. No base qualities exist here, and no much larger clone lies one base off it. This entry comes from a study of blood T cell repertoires in COVID-19 (dated by TCRdb to between 2020 and 2021). General notes on the study: Samples from collaborators originated in the United States, Italy and Spain and spanned both the acute and convalescent phases of COVID-19. The prospective study material was composed of cDNA or gDNA derived from T cells, B-cell-depleted T cells, or PBMCs. Subjects who had been exposed to COVID-19, were actively infected with it, or had recovered from it provided the deeply sampled blood TCRbeta repertoires that made up the dataset. The repertoires were released in a freely available public database meant as a resource for research on the immune response to SARS-CoV-2. The samples were drawn from the first 160 participants of the ongoing ImmuneRACE study and from 950 to 1,500 subjects provided by 6 global collaborators. Sample metadata almost always included a de-identified subject ID, COVID-19 status, age in years and sex. Where HLA class I and class II types were available, the types were taken from metadata supplied by the sample provider, not from assay-based typing. Study-wide findings and limitations: Clinical and demographic metadata were provided uncurated, with the amount varying by source and participant.

TCRbeta CDR3 regions were amplified from genomic DNA by means of the immunoSEQ Assay, a bias-controlled multiplex PCR. As for the authors' bioinformatics: The number of nucleated cells in each sample was estimated by amplification of reference gene primers within the assay. To quantify the absolute abundance of each unique TCRbeta CDR3 rearrangement, sequence reads were collapsed and filtered. For each sample, productive Simpson clonality was calculated as the square root of Simpson's diversity index over productive rearrangements. This is the immuneACCESS table as TCRdb keeps it, with only in-frame sequences that have V and J called. A part of the clones is gone; compared with another copy, unresolved V genes explain less than half, and the rest is unexplained. V and J calls and clone size follow that table, whereas D and trimming were derived from the DNA. This sample holds approximately 250,000 clones; 84% were observed only once. Around 7.8% of the sample is in the top ten clones.

Collaborating institutions collected whole blood in K2EDTA tubes following their own protocols. Collaborator samples were shipped for TCRbeta analysis as frozen whole blood, isolated PBMCs, or DNA extracted from either sample type. V is pruned by 3 bases and J by 0 bases, leaving 13 bases of the junction without a gene match. The CDR3 has 19 amino acids, counting the end cysteine and phenylalanine. Just CDR3 DNA is preserved here, 57 bases in frame from base 1. The germline V gene encodes CDR1 PRHDT and CDR2 FYEKMQ (reference sequence). The TCR originated in a human donor in a cohort sampled during active COVID-19. This receptor chain uses TRBV13 and TRBJ2-2; 7 of the junction bases match TRBD1. Source material: peripheral blood. The nucleotide sequence reads as follows: TGTGCCAGCAGCTTTACGCCGCTACCCGGGACAGCGAACACCGGGGAGCTGTTTTTT. Protein translation: CASSFTPLPGTANTGELFF.